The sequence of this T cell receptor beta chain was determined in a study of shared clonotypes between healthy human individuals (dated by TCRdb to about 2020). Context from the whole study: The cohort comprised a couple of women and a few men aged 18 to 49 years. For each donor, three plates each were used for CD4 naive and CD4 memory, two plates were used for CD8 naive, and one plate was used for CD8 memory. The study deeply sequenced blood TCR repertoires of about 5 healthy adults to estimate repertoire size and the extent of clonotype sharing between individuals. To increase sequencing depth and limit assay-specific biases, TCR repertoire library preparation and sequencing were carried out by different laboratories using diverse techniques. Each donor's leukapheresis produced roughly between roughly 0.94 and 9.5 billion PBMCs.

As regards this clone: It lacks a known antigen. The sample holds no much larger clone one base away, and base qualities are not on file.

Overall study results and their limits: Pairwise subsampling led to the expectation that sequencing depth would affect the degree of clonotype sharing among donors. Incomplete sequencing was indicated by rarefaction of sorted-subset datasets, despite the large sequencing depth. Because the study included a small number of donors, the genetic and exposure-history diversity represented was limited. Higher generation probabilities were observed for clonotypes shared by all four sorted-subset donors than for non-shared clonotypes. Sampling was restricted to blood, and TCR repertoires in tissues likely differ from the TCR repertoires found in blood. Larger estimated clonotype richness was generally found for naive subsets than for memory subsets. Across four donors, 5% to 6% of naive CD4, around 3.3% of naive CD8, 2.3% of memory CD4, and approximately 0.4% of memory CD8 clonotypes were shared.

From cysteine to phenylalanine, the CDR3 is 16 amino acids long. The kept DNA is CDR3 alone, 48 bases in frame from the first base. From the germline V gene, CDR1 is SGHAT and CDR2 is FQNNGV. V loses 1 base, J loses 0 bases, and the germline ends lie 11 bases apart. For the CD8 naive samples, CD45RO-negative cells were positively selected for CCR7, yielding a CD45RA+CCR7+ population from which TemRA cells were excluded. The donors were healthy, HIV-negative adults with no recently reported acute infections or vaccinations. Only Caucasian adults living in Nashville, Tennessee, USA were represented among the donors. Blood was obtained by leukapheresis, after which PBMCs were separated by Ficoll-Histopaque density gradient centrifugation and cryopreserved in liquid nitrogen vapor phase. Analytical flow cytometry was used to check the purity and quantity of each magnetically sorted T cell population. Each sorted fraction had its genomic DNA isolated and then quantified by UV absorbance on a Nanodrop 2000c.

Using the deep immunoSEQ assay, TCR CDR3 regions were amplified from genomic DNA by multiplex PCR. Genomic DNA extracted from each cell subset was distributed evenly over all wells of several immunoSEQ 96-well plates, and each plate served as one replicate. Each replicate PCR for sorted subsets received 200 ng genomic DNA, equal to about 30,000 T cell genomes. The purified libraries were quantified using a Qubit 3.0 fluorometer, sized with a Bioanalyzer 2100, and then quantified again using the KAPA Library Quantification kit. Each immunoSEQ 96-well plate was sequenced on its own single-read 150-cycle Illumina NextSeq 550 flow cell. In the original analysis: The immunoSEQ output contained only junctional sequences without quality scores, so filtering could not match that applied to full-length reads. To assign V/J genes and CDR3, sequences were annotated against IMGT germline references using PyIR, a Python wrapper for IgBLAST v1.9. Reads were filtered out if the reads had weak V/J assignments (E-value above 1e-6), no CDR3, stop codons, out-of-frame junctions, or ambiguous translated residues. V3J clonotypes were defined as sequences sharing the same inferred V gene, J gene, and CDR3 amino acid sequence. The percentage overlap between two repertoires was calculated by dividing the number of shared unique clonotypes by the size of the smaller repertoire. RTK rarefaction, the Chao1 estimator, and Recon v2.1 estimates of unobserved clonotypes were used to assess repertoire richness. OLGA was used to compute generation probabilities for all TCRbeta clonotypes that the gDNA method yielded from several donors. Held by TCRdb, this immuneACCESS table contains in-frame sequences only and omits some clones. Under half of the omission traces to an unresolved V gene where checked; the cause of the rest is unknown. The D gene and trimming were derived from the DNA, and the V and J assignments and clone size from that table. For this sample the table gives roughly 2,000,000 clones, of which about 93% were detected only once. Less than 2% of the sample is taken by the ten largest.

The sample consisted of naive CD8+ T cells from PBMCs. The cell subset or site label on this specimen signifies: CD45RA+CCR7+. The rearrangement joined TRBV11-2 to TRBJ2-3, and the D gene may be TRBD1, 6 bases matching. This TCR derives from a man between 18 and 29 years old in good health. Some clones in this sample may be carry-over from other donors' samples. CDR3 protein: CASSLVSGESTDTQYF. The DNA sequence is TGTGCCAGCAGCTTAGTGTCAGGGGAAAGCACAGATACGCAGTATTTT.